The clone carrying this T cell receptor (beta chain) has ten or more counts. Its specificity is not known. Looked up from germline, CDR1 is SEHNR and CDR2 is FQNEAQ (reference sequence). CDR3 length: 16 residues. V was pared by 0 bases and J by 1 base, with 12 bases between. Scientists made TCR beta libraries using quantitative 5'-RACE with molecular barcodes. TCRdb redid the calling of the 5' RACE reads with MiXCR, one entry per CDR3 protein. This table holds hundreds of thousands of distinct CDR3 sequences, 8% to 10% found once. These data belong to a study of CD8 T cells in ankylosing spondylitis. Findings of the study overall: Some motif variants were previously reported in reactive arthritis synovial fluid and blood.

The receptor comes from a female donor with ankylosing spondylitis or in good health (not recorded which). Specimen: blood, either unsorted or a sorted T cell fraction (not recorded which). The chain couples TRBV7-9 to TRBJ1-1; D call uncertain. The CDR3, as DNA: TGTGCCAGCAGCTTAGCGCAATGGCAATCGAACACTGAAGCTTTCTTT. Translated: CASSLAQWQSNTEAFF.